This TCR beta chain was recovered during a study of cytomegalovirus exposure and HLA in healthy donors. General observations from the study: Reportedly, TCR beta sequences accurately predicted HLA-A and HLA-B alleles in most subjects. The study carried out a later analysis of TCR beta sequences. It associated some 18,000 of them with specific HLA alleles at a false discovery rate of 0.05.

To note about this clone: The antigen remains undetermined.

Per germline, CDR1 SGHDN and CDR2 FVKESK. Trimming cost V 0 bases and J 1 base, with 12 bases left between them. The CDR3 totals 16 residues. PCR employed 60 Vbeta and 13 Jbeta primers. The assay was immunoSEQ multiplex PCR, and TCRdb's table has in-frame clones only and misses some. The sample shows fewer than 30,000 clones, and roughly 0.7% sits with its ten largest clones. The sequence derives from a man aged 25-40 years in good health and CMV-seronegative. This chain uses TRBV14 with TRBJ1-1, with a possible D match to TRBD1 (5 bases). Sample: PBMCs. The CDR3 sequence: CASSQDRAGWNTEAFF. The CDR3 DNA reads TGTGCCAGCAGCCAAGATCGGGCAGGGTGGAACACTGAAGCTTTCTTT.